This TCR beta chain was documented in a study of blood T cell repertoires in COVID-19. The CDR3 is made up of 10 amino acids. V was clipped by 3 bases and J by 6 bases, with 5 bases between them. Germline values: CDR1 SQVTM, CDR2 ANQGSEA. In the original processing: Nucleated cell counts were estimated from reference gene primer amplification. Method: immunoSEQ multiplex PCR; TCRdb's copy keeps in-frame clones and lacks some. The D gene and trimming were derived from the DNA, and the V and J assignments and clone size from that table. Counted here are around 140,000 clones, more than 75% occurring once; the ten biggest clones make up about 5.7%.

This chain links TRBV29-1 with TRBJ1-1; D is unresolved. The specimen sequenced was peripheral blood. The source is an elderly man with acute or convalescent COVID-19. The CDR3 region has the DNA TGCAGCGTTGACCTACCTGAAGCTTTCTTT. Its translation: CSVDLPEAFF.